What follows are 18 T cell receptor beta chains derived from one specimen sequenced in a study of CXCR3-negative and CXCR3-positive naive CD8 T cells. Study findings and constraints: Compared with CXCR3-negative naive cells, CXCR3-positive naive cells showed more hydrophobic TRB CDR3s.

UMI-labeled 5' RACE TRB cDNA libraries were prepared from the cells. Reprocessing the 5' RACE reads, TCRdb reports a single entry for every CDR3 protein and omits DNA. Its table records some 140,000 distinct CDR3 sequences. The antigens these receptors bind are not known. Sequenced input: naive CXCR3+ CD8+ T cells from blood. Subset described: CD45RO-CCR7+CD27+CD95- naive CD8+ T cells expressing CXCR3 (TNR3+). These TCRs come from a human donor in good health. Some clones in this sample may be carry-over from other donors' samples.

CDR3 sequence reads: CASSLKTGVNTEAFF. This chain links TRBV12-3 or TRBV12-4 with TRBJ1-1; no DNA is available, so the TRBD1 call from TCRdb remains unchecked. This CDR3 is built from 15 residues.

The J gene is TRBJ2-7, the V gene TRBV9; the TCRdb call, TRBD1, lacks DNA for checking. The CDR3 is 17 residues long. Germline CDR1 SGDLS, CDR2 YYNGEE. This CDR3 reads CASSASGVQGNIYEQYF.

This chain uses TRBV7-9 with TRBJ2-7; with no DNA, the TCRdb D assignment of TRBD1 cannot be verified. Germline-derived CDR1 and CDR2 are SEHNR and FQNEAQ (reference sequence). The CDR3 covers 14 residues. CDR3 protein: CASSDRDRSYEQYF.

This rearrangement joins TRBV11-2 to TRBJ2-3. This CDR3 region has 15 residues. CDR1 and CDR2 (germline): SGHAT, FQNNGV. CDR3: CASSLIIGSTDTQYF.

The chain's CDR3 is CSVDVGDTQYF. This chain links TRBV29-1 with TRBJ2-3. This CDR3 contains 11 residues. Germline-derived CDR1 and CDR2 are SQVTM and ANQGSEA.

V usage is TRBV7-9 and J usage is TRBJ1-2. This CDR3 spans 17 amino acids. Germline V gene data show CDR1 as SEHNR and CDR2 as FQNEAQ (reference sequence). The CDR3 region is CASSLGGAVSTDYGYTF.

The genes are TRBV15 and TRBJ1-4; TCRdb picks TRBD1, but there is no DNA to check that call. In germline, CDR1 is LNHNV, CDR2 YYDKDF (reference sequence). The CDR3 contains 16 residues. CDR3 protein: CATSSRRPGPKEKLFF.

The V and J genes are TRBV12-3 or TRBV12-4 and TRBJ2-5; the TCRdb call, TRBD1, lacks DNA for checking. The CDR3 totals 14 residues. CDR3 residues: CASSLSGVGETQYF.

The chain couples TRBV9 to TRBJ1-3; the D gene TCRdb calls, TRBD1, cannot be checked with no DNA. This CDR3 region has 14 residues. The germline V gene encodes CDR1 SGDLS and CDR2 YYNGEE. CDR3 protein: CASSADNSGNTIYF.

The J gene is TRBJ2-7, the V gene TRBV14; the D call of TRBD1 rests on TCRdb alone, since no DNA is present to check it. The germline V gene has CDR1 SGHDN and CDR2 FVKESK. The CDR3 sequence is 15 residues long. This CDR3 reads CASSPRGQGVYEQYF.

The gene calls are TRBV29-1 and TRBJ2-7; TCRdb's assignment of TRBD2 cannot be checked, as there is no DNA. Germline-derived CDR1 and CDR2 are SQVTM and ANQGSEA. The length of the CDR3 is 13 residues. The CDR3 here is CSATVSAGYEQYF.

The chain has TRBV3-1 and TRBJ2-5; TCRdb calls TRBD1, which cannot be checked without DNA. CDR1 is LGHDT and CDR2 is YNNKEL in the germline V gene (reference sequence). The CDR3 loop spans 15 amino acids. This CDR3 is CASSQAGTGEETQYF.

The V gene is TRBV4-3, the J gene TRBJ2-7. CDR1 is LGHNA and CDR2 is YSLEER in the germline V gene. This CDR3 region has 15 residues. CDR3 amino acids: CASSQEGLGPYEQYF.

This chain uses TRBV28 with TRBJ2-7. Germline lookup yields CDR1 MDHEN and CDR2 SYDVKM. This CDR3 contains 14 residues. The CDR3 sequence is CASSLLSQSYEQYF.

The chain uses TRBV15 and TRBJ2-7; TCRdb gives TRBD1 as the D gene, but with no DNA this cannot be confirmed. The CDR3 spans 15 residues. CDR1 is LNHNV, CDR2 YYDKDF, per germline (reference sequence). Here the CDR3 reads CATSRVRASSYEQYF.

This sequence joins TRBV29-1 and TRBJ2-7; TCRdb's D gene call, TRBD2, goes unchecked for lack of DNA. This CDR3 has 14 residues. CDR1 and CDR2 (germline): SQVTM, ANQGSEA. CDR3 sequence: CSVVGASGTYEQYF.

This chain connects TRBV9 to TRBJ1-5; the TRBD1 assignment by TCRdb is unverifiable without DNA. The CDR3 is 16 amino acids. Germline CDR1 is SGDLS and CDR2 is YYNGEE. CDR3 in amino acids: CASSPSGGAGNQPQHF.

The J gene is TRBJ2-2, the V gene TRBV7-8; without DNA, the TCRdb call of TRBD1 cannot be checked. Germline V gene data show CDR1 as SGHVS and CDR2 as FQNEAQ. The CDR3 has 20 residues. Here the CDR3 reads CASSFLSGQGTTTNTGELFF.